A selection of T cell receptor beta chains follows, all from one sample in a study of T cells in narcolepsy. The protocol was immunoSEQ multiplex PCR, while the TCRdb copy is restricted to in-frame clones and leaves out a portion. Among nearly 35,000 clones listed, more than 65% were seen once. What was sequenced was memory (CD45RA-) CD4+ T cells from blood. The receptors derive from a human donor in good health. The CDR3 runs from the conserved cysteine through the conserved F or W. A D gene is named only where the DNA matches it firmly. For some rows the clone size is stated as once, few or many, or as a class when expanded; others skip it.

j_call,clone_size,d_call,v_call,cdr3_length,cdr3_nt,cdr3_aa
TRBJ2-1,.,.,TRBV11-2,15,TGTGCCAGCACGATCGGAAGCTTCTCCTACAATGAGCAGTTCTTC,CASTIGSFSYNEQFF
TRBJ1-2,few,.,TRBV9,15,TGTGCCAGCAGCCGGCGCCGGACTCCACTGTATGGCTACACCTTC,CASSRRRTPLYGYTF
TRBJ1-2,.,.,TRBV5-4,14,TGTGCCAGCAGCTTGGAGCAGAGGGAACTTGGCTACACCTTC,CASSLEQRELGYTF
TRBJ2-1,.,.,TRBV11-2,16,TGTGCCAGCAGGTCACCTCGGGGGACCGAATACAATGAGCAGTTCTTC,CASRSPRGTEYNEQFF
TRBJ2-7,.,TRBD2,TRBV19,16,TGTGCCAGTAGTATATTTCCCCCCGGGAGGGGGGACGAGCAGTACTTC,CASSIFPPGRGDEQYF
TRBJ1-5,.,.,TRBV18,13,TGTGCCAGCTCATCCGGGGGCAATCAGCCCCAGCATTTT,CASSSGGNQPQHF
TRBJ1-3,.,.,TRBV6-1,16,TGTGCCATCAGTGAGTCTGACAAGATCTCTGGAAACACCATATATTTT,CAISESDKISGNTIYF
TRBJ1-1,.,.,TRBV29-1,13,TGCAGCGTTGAGGGCGGATTGAACACTGAAGCTTTCTTT,CSVEGGLNTEAFF
TRBJ1-5,.,.,TRBV2,13,TGTGCCAGCAGTCCCCAGGGAGATCAGCCCCAGCATTTT,CASSPQGDQPQHF
TRBJ1-2,.,TRBD1,TRBV5-1,16,TGCGCCAGCAGCTTGAAACCGAGGGACAGCAACTATGGCTACACCTTC,CASSLKPRDSNYGYTF
TRBJ1-1,.,.,TRBV1,15,TGCACCAGCAGCCGGCATGCGGGGGATAGGACTGAAGCTTTCTTT,CTSSRHAGDRTEAFF
TRBJ1-4,.,.,TRBV18,13,TGTGCCAGCTCACCAACTGGTAATGAAAAACTGTTTTTT,CASSPTGNEKLFF
TRBJ2-2,.,TRBD1,TRBV5-4,15,TGTGCCAGCAGCCGACAGGGGGCGCATGACGGGGAGCTGTTTTTT,CASSRQGAHDGELFF
TRBJ2-7,.,.,TRBV6-5,15,TGTGCCAGCAGTCCGAGACTGCCCAGCGGCGACGAGCAGTACTTC,CASSPRLPSGDEQYF
TRBJ1-4,.,TRBD1,TRBV6-1,15,TGTGCCAGCAGCGAGACCGGGACAGGGAGTGAAAAACTGTTTTTT,CASSETGTGSEKLFF
TRBJ2-5,.,TRBD2,TRBV7-6,16,TGTGCCAGCAGTCCACATTCTAGCGGGAGAAGAGAGACCCAGTACTTC,CASSPHSSGRRETQYF
TRBJ2-7,.,.,TRBV29-1,13,TGCAGCGTTGAAGGAGAGGGCCAGAGCGAGCAGTACTTC,CSVEGEGQSEQYF
TRBJ2-3,.,TRBD2,TRBV15,16,TGTGCCACCAGCAGAGTTAGCGGGGGTTCGGGAGATACGCAGTATTTT,CATSRVSGGSGDTQYF
TRBJ1-6,.,.,TRBV6-6,13,TGTGCCAGCAGGCCGGGCCATAATTCACCCCTCCACTTT,CASRPGHNSPLHF
TRBJ2-5,.,TRBD2,TRBV5-1,14,TGCGCCAGCAGCCCCTCTAGCGGCCAAGAGACCCAGTACTTC,CASSPSSGQETQYF
TRBJ2-7,.,TRBD2,TRBV9,16,TGTGCCAGCAGCGTAGGAAATAGCGGGAACGGCAACGAGCAGTACTTC,CASSVGNSGNGNEQYF
TRBJ1-5,.,TRBD1,TRBV19,13,TGTGCCAGTAGTGGGACAGGAACTCAGCCCCAGCATTTT,CASSGTGTQPQHF
TRBJ2-1,.,TRBD2,TRBV19,16,TGTGCCAGTAGTATAAGTAGGTCTAGCGGGTTTAATGAGCAGTTCTTC,CASSISRSSGFNEQFF
TRBJ2-3,.,TRBD2,TRBV9,16,TGTGCCAGCAGCGTAGTGGGCGGGAGTAGCACAGATACGCAGTATTTT,CASSVVGGSSTDTQYF
TRBJ1-3,.,.,TRBV29-1,14,TGCAGCGTAGCGATAGGGTCGCCTGGAAACACCATATATTTT,CSVAIGSPGNTIYF
TRBJ2-5,.,TRBD2,TRBV2,14,TGTGCCAGCAGTCCACTAGCGGGGAAAGAGACCCAGTACTTC,CASSPLAGKETQYF
TRBJ2-7,.,TRBD1,TRBV5-6,17,TGTGCCAGCAGCCTTCCCGGGACAGGGGCTTTAGGCTACGAGCAGTACTTC,CASSLPGTGALGYEQYF
TRBJ2-3,.,TRBD1,TRBV7-9,16,TGTGCCAGCAGCGGGGGGCCGGGACAGGGGGCAGATACGCAGTATTTT,CASSGGPGQGADTQYF
TRBJ2-1,.,TRBD1,TRBV6-1,15,TGTGCCAGCAGTCAACCGGGACAGGGTTACAATGAGCAGTTCTTC,CASSQPGQGYNEQFF
TRBJ2-7,.,TRBD2,TRBV30,13,TGTGCCTGGGGCAACGGGGGGGCCCACGAGCAGTACTTC,CAWGNGGAHEQYF
TRBJ1-1,once,.,TRBV6-5,16,TGTGCCAGCAGTTACTCGGGCAGAAGATTAGGGACTGAAGCTTTCTTT,CASSYSGRRLGTEAFF
TRBJ2-7,.,TRBD2,TRBV13,17,TGTGCCAGCAGCTCCGCCGGGACTAGCGGGGACCCCTACGAGCAGTACTTC,CASSSAGTSGDPYEQYF
TRBJ2-7,.,.,TRBV30,13,TGTGCCTGGAGCCCGGGGCTGACCTACGAGCAGTACTTC,CAWSPGLTYEQYF
TRBJ1-2,.,.,TRBV10-3,13,TGTGCCATCAGTAGTCAAGTGAACTATGGCTACACCTTC,CAISSQVNYGYTF
TRBJ2-7,once,.,TRBV29-1,12,TGCAGCGTTGAAGGGGGGCCCTACGAGCAGTACTTC,CSVEGGPYEQYF
TRBJ1-2,.,TRBD1,TRBV30,13,TGTGCCATACCTCCCGGGACAGGGGGGGGCTACACCTTC,CAIPPGTGGGYTF